The clone carrying this T cell receptor (beta chain) appeared a single time. PCR primers comprised 60 Vbeta and 13 Jbeta primers. This table comes from immunoSEQ multiplex PCR, and its TCRdb copy is limited to in-frame clones, with some not included. The sample contains about 100,000 clones, 70% to 80% of which appear only once. The source of the sample is a study of cytomegalovirus exposure and HLA in healthy donors. Though probably carrying unrecorded immune exposures, donors were nominally healthy at sampling. Sequencing input: PBMCs. The source is a woman aged 60-70 years in good health and CMV-seropositive.

As DNA, the CDR3 is TGTGCCAGCAGCCCCCTAGGAATTGGAGAGACCCAGTACTTC. This sequence encodes CASSPLGIGETQYF. The chain employs TRBV6-5 and TRBJ2-5; D is undetermined. V gave up 6 bases and J gave up 4 bases, with 15 bases separating them. The CDR3 spans 14 residues. Germline-derived CDR1 and CDR2 are MNHEY and SVGAGI.